What follows are 15 T cell receptor beta chains derived from one specimen sequenced in a study of CD8+ T cells in alopecia areata. RNA was extracted and reverse transcribed into cDNA as the sequencing template. Assay: immunoSEQ multiplex PCR; the TCRdb copy retains only in-frame clones and omits some. The sample carries about 120,000 clones, 55% to 65% recorded once. What was sequenced was CD4+ T cells sorted from blood. The receptors derive from a human donor in good health.

V gene TRBV2 combines with J gene TRBJ1-1; 7 positions match TRBD1. The CDR3 length is 13 residues. Germline assignment: CDR1 SNHLY and CDR2 FYNNEI. V dropped 6 bases and J dropped 4; count of bases not matched to a gene: 5. The CDR3 DNA reads TGTGCCAGCAGACAGGGGCGGGTCACTGAAGCTTTCTTT. It codes for CASRQGRVTEAFF.

The chain combines TRBV18 with TRBJ1-5, with D maybe TRBD1 (5 bases). CDR3 length equals 15 residues. V gave up 2 bases and J gave up 2 bases, with 10 bases separating them. The germline V gene has CDR1 KGHSH and CDR2 LQKENI. CDR3 DNA sequence: TGTGCCAGCTCACCAAAGGACACTGGCAATCAGCCCCAGCATTTT. This gives the protein CASSPKDTGNQPQHF.

The chain uses TRBV7-2 and TRBJ2-5; 9 bases agree with TRBD2. J lost 5 bases, V lost 1 base, and 2 bases had no gene match. Germline lookup yields CDR1 SGHTA and CDR2 FQGNSA. This CDR3 region has 14 residues. The CDR3 sequence is CASSLGGLAETQYF. The CDR3, as DNA: TGTGCCAGCAGCTTAGGGGGACTAGCCGAGACCCAGTACTTC. Full variable domain (missing parts from reference TRBV7-2 and TRBJ2-5): GAGVSQSPSNKVTEKGKDVELRCDPISGHTALYWYRQSLGQGLEFLIYFQGNSAPDKSGLPSDRFSAERTGGSVSTLTIQRTQQEDSAVYLCASSLGGLAETQYFGPGTRLLVL.

This chain joins TRBV7-2 and TRBJ2-1; the match to TRBD2 covers 16 bases. The CDR3 covers 15 residues. Per the germline V gene, CDR1 is SGHTA and CDR2 is FQGNSA. V shed 5 bases, J shed 9 bases, and the junction held 4 bases outside the gene matches. CDR3 sequence reads: CASSGTSGGASEQFF. The DNA of the CDR3 is TGTGCCAGCAGCGGGACTAGCGGGGGGGCCAGTGAGCAGTTCTTC.

CDR3 bases: TGTGCCAGCAGCTACAGCTATGGCTACACCTTC. Amino acid sequence: CASSYSYGYTF. J is TRBJ1-2 and V is TRBV5-6; D is unresolved. The CDR3 sequence is 11 residues long. Germline CDR1 is SGHDT and CDR2 is YYEEEE. Trimming shortened V by 3 bases and J by 4 bases, and 4 bases separated the two germline ends.

This rearrangement joins TRBV7-9 to TRBJ2-7; no clear D gene. From germline, CDR1 is SEHNR and CDR2 FQNEAQ (reference sequence). The CDR3 extends over 13 amino acids. V lost 2 bases to trimming and J lost 6 bases, with 11 bases between them. This CDR3 is CASSLPHRAEQYF. CDR3 DNA: TGTGCCAGCAGCTTACCCCACCGGGCCGAGCAGTACTTC. The full variable domain, completed using reference TRBV7-9 and TRBJ2-7, is DTGVSQNPRHKITKRGQNVTFRCDPISEHNRLYWYRQTLGQGPEFLTYFQNEAQLEKSRLLSDRFSAERPKGSFSTLEIQRTEQGDSAMYLCASSLPHRAEQYFGPGTRLTVT.

The chain employs TRBV29-1 and TRBJ1-2, with TRBD1 as a possible D gene (6 bases). The CDR3 length is 14 residues. CDR1 is SQVTM, CDR2 ANQGSEA, per germline. Trimming stripped 1 base from V and 0 bases from J, with 9 bases between. The CDR3 loop reads CSVEGRGANYGYTF. The CDR3 region has the DNA TGCAGCGTTGAAGGCAGGGGAGCTAACTATGGCTACACCTTC.

This chain connects TRBV29-1 to TRBJ1-1; TRBD1 matches 9 bases. Germline V gene sequence: CDR1 SQVTM, CDR2 ANQGSEA. V lost 6 bases, J lost 3 bases, and 5 bases stayed unmatched. The CDR3 extends over 13 amino acids. CDR3 protein: CSVQDRGYTEAFF. In DNA form, the CDR3 reads TGCAGCGTGCAAGACAGGGGGTACACTGAAGCTTTCTTT. Combining the CDR3 with reference TRBV29-1 and TRBJ1-1 gives the whole variable domain SAVISQKPSRDICQRGTSLTIQCQVDSQVTMMFWYRQQPGQSLTLIATANQGSEATYESGFVIDKFPISRPNLTFSTLTVSNMSPEDSSIYLCSVQDRGYTEAFFGQGTRLTVV.

The chain joins TRBV23-1 to TRBJ2-7, with TRBD1 as a possible D gene (6 bases). TRBV23-1 is marked as an open reading frame, function uncertain. CDR3 length equals 13 residues. Trimming took off 8 bases at V and 2 bases at J, with 13 bases between the two ends. CDR3: CASGRTEPYEQYF. The CDR3 bases are TGCGCCAGCGGGCGGACAGAGCCCTACGAGCAGTACTTC.

V and J are TRBV19 and TRBJ2-1; TRBD2 matches at 7 bases. CDR3 length: 13 amino acids. In germline, CDR1 is LNHDA, CDR2 SQIVND (reference sequence). With V trimmed by 5 bases and J by 4 bases, 2 bases remained unmatched. CDR3 protein: CASSREDYNEQFF. For the CDR3, the DNA is TGTGCCAGTAGTCGGGAGGATTACAATGAGCAGTTCTTC. The variable domain in full, completed from reference TRBV19 and TRBJ2-1, reads DGGITQSPKYLFRKEGQNVTLSCEQNLNHDAMYWYRQDPGQGLRLIYYSQIVNDFQKGDIAEGYSVSREKKESFPLTVTSAQKNPTAFYLCASSREDYNEQFFGPGTRLTVL.

This clone has a single count. The chain recombines TRBV12-5 with TRBJ2-1; D gene ambiguous. The CDR3 runs 14 residues. Germline V CDR1 and CDR2: LGHNT, FRNRAP. Between the trimmed V and J ends, which lost 2 bases and 6 bases, there was a span of 11 bases. Written as DNA, the CDR3 is TGTGCTAGTGGTTTGCGGGTTATAGGCAATGAGCAGTTCTTC. Amino acid sequence: CASGLRVIGNEQFF.

The gene calls are TRBV27 and TRBJ2-7, with 8 bases fitting TRBD1. CDR1 is MNHEY, CDR2 SMNVEV, per germline (reference sequence). Germline trimming cut 4 bases from V and 5 bases from J; bases unmatched to any gene: 10. The CDR3 spans 15 residues. CDR3 region: CASSSRGQVPHEQYF. The CDR3 coding sequence is TGTGCCAGCAGTTCCAGGGGACAGGTCCCCCACGAGCAGTACTTC.

V gene TRBV6-5 combines with J gene TRBJ1-6; D gene ambiguous. Trimming took 0 bases from V and 6 from J, leaving 6 bases between them. The CDR3 runs 14 residues. CDR1 MNHEY and CDR2 SVGAGI come from the germline V gene. The CDR3 reads CASSYSEPNSPLHF. The DNA of the CDR3 is TGTGCCAGCAGTTACTCGGAACCTAATTCACCCCTCCACTTT.

This clone was counted a few times. V is TRBV6-6 and J is TRBJ1-1; D is unresolved. CDR1 is MNHNY and CDR2 is SVGAGI in the germline V gene (reference sequence). V was shortened by 2 bases and J by 2 bases, with 6 bases between the two germline ends. The CDR3 sequence is 13 residues long. The DNA for the CDR3 is TGTGCCAGCAGTTACGGGGAAAACACTGAAGCTTTCTTT. It is translated as CASSYGENTEAFF.

The chain has TRBV30 and TRBJ2-5; the D gene could be TRBD1 or TRBD2 (5 bases each). The germline V and J ends were trimmed by 0 bases and 2 bases, with 16 bases remaining between them. The CDR3 covers 16 residues. The germline V gene has CDR1 GTSNPN and CDR2 SVGIG (reference sequence). CDR3 bases: TGTGCCTGGAGTGTAGGGGCGAGGTCGGGACAAGAGACCCAGTACTTC. Its protein product is CAWSVGARSGQETQYF.